This T cell receptor (beta chain) emerged from a study of CD8 T cells in ankylosing spondylitis. This clonotype was detected a few times. TCRdb recomputed calls from the 5' RACE reads with MiXCR, one row per CDR3 protein. This sample has approximately 350,000 distinct CDR3 sequences, with roughly 22% found just once. This clonotype was sampled from a male donor with ankylosing spondylitis or in good health (not recorded which). The sequenced sample was blood, either unsorted or a sorted T cell fraction (not recorded which).

CDR3 amino acids: CASSQELAGGGTDTQYF. In DNA, the CDR3 is TGTGCCAGCAGCCAAGAGCTAGCGGGGGGAGGAACAGATACGCAGTATTTT. The genes are TRBV4-2 and TRBJ2-3; 11 nucleotides align to TRBD2. Unmatched junction bases numbered 5, after V lost 0 bases and J lost 3 bases. The CDR3 extends over 17 amino acids. Germline V gene lookup returns CDR1 LGHNA and CDR2 YNFKEQ.